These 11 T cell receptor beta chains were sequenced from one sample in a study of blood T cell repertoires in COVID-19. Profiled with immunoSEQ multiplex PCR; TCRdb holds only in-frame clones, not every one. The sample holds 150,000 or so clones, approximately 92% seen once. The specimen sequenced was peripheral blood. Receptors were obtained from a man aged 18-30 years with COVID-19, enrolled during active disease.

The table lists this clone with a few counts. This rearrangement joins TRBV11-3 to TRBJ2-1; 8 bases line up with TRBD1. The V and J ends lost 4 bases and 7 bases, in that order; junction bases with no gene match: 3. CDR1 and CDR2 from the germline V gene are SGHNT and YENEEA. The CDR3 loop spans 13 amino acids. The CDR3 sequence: CASSYDRGNEQFF. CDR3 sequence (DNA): TGTGCCAGCAGCTACGACAGGGGTAATGAGCAGTTCTTC.

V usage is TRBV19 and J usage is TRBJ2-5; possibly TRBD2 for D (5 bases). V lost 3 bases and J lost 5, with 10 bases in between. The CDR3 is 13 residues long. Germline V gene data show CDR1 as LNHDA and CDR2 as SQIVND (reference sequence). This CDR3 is CASSILAGETQYF. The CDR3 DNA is TGTGCCAGTAGTATTCTAGCTGGGGAGACCCAGTACTTC.

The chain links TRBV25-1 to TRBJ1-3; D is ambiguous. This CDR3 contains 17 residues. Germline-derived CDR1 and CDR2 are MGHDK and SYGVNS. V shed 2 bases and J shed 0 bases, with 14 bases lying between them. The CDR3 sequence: CASSEPPSTTSGNTIYF. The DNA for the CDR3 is TGTGCCAGCAGTGAACCCCCGTCGACAACCTCTGGAAACACCATATATTTT.

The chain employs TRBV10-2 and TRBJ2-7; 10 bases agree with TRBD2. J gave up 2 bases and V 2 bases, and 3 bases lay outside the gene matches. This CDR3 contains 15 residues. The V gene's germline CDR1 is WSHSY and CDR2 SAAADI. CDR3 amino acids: CASSERSGRTYEQYF. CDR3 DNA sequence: TGCGCCAGCAGTGAGCGTAGCGGGAGGACCTACGAGCAGTACTTC.

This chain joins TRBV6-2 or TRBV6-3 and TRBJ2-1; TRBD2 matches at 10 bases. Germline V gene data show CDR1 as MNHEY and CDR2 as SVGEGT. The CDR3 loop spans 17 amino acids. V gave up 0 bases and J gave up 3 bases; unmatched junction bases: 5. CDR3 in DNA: TGTGCCAGCAGTTACTCACCCGGGACTAGCGACTACAATGAGCAGTTCTTC. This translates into CASSYSPGTSDYNEQFF.

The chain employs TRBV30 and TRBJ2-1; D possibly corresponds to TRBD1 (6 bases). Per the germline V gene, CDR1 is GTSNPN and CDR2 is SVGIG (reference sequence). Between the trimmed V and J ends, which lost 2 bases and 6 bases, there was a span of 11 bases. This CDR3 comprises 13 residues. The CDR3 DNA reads TGTGCCTGGAGTCTGACAGGAATCAATGAGCAGTTCTTC. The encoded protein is CAWSLTGINEQFF.

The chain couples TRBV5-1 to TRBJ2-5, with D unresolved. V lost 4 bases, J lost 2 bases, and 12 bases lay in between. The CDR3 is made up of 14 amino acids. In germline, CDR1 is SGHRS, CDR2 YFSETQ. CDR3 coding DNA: TGCGCCAGCAGCCCTCGGGTCTCGCAAGAGACCCAGTACTTC. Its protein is CASSPRVSQETQYF.

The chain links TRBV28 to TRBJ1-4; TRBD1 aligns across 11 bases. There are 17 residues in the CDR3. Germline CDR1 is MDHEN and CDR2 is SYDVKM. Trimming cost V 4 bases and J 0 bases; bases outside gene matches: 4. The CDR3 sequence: CASSYGTGGATNEKLFF. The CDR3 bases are TGTGCCAGCAGTTACGGGACAGGGGGAGCAACTAATGAAAAACTGTTTTTT.

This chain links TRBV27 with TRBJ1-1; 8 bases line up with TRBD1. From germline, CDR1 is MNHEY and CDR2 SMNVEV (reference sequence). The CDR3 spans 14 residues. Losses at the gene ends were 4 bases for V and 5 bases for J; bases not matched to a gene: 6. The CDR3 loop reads CASSYSGGWTEAFF. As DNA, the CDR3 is TGTGCCAGCAGTTATTCAGGGGGCTGGACTGAAGCTTTCTTT.

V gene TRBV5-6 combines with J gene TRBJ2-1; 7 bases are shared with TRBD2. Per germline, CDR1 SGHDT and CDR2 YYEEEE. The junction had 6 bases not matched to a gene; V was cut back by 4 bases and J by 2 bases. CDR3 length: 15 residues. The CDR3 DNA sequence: TGTGCCAGCAGCGGGGAGGGAGGGACCTACAATGAGCAGTTCTTC. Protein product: CASSGEGGTYNEQFF.

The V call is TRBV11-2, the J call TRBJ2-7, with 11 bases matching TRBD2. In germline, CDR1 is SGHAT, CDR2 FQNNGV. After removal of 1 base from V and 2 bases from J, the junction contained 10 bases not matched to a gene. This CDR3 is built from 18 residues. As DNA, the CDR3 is TGTGCCAGCAGCTTAGCCTTCGGGGGGACTAGCGGAACCTACGAGCAGTACTTC. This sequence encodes CASSLAFGGTSGTYEQYF.